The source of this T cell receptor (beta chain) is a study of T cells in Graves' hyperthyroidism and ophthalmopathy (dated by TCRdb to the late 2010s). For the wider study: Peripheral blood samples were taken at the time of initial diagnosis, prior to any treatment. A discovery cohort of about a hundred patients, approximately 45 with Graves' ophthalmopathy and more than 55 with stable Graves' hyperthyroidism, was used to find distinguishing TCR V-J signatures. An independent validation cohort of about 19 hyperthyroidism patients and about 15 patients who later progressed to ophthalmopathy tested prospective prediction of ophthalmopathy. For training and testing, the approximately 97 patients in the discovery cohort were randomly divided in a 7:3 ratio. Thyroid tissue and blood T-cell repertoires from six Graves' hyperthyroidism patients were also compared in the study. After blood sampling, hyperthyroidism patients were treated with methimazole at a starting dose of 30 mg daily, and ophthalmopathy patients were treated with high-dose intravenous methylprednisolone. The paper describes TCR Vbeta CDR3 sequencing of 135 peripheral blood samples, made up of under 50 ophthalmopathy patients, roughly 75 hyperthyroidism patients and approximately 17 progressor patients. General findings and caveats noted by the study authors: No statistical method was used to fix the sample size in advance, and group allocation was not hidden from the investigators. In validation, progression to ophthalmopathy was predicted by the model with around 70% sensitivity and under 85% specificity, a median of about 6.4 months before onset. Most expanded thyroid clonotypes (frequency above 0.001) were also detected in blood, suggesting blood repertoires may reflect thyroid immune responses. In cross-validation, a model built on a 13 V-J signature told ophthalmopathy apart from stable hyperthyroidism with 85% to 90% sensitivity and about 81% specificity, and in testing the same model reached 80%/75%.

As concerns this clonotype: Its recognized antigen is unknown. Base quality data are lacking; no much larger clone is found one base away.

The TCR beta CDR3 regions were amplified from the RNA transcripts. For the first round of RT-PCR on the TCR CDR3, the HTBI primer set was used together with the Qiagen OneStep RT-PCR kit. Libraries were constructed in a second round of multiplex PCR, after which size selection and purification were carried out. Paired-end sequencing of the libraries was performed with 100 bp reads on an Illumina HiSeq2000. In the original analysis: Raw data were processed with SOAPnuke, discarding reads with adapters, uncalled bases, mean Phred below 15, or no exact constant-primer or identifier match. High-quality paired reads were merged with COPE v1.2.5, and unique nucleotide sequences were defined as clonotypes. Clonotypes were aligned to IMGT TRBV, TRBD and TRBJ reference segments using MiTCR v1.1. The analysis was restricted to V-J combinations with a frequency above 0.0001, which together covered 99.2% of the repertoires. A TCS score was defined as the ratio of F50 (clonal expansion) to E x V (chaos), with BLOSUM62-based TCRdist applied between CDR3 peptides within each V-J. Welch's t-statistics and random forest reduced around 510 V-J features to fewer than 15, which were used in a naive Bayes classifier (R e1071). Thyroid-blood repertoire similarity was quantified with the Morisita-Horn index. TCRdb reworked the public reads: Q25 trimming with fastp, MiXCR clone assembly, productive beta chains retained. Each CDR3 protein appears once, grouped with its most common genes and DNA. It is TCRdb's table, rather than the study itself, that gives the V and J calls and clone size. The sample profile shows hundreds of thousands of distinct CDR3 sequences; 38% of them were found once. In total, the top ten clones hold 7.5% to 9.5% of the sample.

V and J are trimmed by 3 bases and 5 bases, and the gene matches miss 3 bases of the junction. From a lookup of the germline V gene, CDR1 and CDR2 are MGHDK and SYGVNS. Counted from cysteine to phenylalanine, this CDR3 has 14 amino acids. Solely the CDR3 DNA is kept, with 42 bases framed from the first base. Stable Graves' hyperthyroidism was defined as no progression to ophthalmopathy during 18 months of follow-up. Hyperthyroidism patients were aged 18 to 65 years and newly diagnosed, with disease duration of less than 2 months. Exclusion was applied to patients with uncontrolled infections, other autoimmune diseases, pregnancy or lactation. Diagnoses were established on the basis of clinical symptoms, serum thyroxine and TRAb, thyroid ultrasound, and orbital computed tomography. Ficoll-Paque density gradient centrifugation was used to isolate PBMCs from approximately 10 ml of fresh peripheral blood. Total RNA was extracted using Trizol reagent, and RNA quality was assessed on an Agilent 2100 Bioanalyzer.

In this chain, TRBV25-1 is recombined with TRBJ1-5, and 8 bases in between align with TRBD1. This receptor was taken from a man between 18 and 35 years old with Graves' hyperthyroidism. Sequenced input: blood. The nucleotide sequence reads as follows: TGTGCCAGCAGTGATTCAGGGGGCTATCAGCCCCAGCATTTT. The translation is CASSDSGGYQPQHF.